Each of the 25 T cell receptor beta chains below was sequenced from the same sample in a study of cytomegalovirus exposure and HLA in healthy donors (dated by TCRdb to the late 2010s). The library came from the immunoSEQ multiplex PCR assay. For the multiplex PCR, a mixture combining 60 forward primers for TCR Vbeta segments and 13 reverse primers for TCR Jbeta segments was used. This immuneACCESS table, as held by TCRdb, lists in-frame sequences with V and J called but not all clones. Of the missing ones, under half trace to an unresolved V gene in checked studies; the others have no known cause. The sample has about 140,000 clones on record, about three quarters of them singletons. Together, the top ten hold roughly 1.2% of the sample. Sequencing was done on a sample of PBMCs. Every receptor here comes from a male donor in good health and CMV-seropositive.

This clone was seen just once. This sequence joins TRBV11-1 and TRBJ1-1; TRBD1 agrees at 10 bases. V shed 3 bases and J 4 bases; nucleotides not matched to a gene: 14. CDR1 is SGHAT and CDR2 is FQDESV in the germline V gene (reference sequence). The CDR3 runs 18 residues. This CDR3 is CASSLGADRGHIGTEAFF. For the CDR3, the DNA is TGTGCCAGCAGCTTGGGGGCCGACAGGGGGCATATTGGCACTGAAGCTTTCTTT.

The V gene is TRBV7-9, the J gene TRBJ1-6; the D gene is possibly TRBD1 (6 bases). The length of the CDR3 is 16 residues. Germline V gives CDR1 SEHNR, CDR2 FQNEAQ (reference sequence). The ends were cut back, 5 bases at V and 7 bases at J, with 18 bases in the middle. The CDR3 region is CASSQQVQGRNSPLHF. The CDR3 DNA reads TGTGCCAGCAGCCAGCAGGTTCAGGGGCGGAATTCACCCCTCCACTTT.

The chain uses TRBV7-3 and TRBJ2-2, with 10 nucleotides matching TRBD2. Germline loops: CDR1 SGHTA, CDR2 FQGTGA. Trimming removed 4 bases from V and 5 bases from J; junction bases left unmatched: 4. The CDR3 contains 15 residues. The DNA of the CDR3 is TGTGCCAGCAGCTCCTCTAGCGGGGGTACCGGGGAGCTGTTTTTT. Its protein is CASSSSSGGTGELFF.

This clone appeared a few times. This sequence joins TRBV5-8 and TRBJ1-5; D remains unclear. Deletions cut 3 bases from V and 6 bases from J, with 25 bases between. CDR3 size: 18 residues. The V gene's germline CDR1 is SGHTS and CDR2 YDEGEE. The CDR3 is CASSYSPAQPAGGQPQHF. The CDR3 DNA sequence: TGTGCCAGCAGCTACAGTCCAGCCCAGCCCGCGGGAGGTCAGCCCCAGCATTTT.

CDR3 in DNA: TGTGCCAGCAGTACGACAGGGGAGGGTCAGCCCCAGCATTTT. Protein product: CASSTTGEGQPQHF. The rearrangement links TRBV27 to TRBJ1-5, with 8 bases that match TRBD1. Germline V gene lookup returns CDR1 MNHEY and CDR2 SMNVEV (reference sequence). CDR3 length equals 14 residues. V dropped 5 bases and J dropped 6; count of bases not matched to a gene: 6.

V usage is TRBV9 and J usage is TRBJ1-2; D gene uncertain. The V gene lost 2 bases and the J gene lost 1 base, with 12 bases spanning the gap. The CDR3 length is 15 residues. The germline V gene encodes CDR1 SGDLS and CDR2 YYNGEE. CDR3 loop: CASSVDGKVNYGYTF. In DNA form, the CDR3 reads TGTGCCAGCAGCGTGGACGGGAAGGTTAACTATGGCTACACCTTC.

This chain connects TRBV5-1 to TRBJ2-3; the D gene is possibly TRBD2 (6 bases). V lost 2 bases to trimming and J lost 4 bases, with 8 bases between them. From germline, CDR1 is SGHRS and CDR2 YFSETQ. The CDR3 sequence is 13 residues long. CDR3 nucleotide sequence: TGCGCCAGCAGCTTCTGGAGGGCAGATACGCAGTATTTT. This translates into CASSFWRADTQYF.

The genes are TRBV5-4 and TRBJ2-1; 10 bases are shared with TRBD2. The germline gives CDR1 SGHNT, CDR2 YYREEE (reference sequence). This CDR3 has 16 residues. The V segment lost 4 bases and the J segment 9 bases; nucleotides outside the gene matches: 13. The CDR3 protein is CASSPQLAGGPGEQFF. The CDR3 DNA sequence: TGTGCCAGCAGCCCCCAGTTAGCGGGGGGCCCGGGTGAGCAGTTCTTC.

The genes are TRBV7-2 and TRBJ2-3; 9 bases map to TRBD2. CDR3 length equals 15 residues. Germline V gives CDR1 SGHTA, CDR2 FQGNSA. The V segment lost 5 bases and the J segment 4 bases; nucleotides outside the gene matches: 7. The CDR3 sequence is CASSLLGLAPDTQYF. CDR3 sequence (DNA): TGTGCCAGCAGCCTCCTGGGACTAGCCCCAGATACGCAGTATTTT.

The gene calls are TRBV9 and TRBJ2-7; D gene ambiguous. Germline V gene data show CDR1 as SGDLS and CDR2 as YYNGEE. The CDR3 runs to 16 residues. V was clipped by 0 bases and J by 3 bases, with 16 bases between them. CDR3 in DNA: TGTGCCAGCAGCGTAGCCGATAGGCAGGAAGGCTACGAGCAGTACTTC. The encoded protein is CASSVADRQEGYEQYF.

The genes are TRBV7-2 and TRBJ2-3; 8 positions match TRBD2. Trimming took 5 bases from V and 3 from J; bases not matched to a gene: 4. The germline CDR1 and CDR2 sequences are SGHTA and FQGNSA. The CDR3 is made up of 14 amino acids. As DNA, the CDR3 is TGTGCCAGCAGCCTCGGGGGGGCAACAGATACGCAGTATTTT. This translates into CASSLGGATDTQYF.

CDR3 nucleotides: TGTGCCAGCAGCTTCGACCCCGGGACAGGCAATATTAACTATGGCTACACCTTC. This translates into CASSFDPGTGNINYGYTF. The chain joins TRBV9 to TRBJ1-2, with TRBD1 matching 8 bases. The V segment lost 4 bases and the J segment 1 base; nucleotides outside the gene matches: 15. Germline CDR1 is SGDLS and CDR2 is YYNGEE. The CDR3 sequence is 18 residues long.

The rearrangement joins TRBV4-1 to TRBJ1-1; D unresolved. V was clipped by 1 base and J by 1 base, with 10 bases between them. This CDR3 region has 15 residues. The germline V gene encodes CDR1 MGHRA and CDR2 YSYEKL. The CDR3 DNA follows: TGCGCCAGCAGCCAAGTGGGGAGGTCGAACACTGAAGCTTTCTTT. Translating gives CASSQVGRSNTEAFF.

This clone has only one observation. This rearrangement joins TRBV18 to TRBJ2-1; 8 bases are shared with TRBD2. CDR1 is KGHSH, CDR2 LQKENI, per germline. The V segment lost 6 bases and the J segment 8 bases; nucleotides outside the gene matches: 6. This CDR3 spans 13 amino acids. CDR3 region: CASSAAGGYEQFF. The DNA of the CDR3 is TGTGCCAGCTCGGCCGCGGGAGGATATGAGCAGTTCTTC.

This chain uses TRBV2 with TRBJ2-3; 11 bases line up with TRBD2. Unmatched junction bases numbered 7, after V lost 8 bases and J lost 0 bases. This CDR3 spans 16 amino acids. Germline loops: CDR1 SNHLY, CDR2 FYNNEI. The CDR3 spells CASLRLAGPSTDTQYF. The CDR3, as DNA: TGTGCCAGCTTACGACTAGCGGGGCCTAGCACAGATACGCAGTATTTT.

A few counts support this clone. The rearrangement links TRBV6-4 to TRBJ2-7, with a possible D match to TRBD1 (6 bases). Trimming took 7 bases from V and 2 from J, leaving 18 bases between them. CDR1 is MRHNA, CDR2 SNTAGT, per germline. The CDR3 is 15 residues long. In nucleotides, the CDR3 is TGTGCCAGCAAAGGGCGCCCCAGGGGCCCCTACGAGCAGTACTTC. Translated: CASKGRPRGPYEQYF.

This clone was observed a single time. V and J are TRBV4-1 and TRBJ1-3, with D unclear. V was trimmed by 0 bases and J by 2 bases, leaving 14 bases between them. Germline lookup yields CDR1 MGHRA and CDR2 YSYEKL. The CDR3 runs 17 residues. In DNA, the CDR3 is TGCGCCAGCAGCCAAGAACCTGACAATGCCCCTGGAAACACCATATATTTT. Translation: CASSQEPDNAPGNTIYF.

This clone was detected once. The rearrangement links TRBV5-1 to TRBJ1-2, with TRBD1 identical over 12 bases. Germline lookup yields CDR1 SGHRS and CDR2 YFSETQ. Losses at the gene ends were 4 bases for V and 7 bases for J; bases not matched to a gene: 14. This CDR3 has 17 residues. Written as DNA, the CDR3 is TGCGCCAGCAGCATCAAACCGGGACAGGGGGCCGGGAGTGGCTACACCTTC. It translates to CASSIKPGQGAGSGYTF. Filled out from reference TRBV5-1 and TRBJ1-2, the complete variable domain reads KAGVTQTPRYLIKTRGQQVTLSCSPISGHRSVSWYQQTPGQGLQFLFEYFSETQRNKGNFPGRFSGRQFSNSRSEMNVSTLELGDSALYLCASSIKPGQGAGSGYTFGSGTRLTVV.

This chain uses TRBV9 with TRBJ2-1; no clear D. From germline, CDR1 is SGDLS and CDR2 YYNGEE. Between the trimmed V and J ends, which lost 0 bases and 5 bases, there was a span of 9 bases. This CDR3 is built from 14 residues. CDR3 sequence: CASSVDGGNNEQFF. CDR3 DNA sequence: TGTGCCAGCAGCGTAGATGGCGGTAACAATGAGCAGTTCTTC. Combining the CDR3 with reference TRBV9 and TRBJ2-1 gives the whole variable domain DSGVTQTPKHLITATGQRVTLRCSPRSGDLSVYWYQQSLDQGLQFLIQYYNGEERAKGNILERFSAQQFPDLHSELNLSSLELGDSALYFCASSVDGGNNEQFFGPGTRLTVL.

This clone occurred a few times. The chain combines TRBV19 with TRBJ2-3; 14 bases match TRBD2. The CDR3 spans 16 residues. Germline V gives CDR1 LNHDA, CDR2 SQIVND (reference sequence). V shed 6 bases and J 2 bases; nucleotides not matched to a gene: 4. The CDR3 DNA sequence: TGTGCCAGTAGGACTAGCGGGGGGGCGTACACAGATACGCAGTATTTT. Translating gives CASRTSGGAYTDTQYF.

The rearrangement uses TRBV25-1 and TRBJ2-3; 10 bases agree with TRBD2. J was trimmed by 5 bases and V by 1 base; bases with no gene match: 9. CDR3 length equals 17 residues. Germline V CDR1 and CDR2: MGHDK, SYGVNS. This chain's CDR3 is CASSEWGLAGVIDTQYF. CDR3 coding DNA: TGTGCCAGCAGTGAATGGGGGCTAGCGGGAGTTATAGATACGCAGTATTTT.

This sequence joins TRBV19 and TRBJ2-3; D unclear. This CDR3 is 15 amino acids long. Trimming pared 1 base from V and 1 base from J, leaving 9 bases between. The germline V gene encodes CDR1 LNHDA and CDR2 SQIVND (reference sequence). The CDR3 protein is CASSIGWLRTDTQYF. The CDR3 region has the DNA TGTGCCAGTAGTATAGGTTGGCTCCGCACAGATACGCAGTATTTT.

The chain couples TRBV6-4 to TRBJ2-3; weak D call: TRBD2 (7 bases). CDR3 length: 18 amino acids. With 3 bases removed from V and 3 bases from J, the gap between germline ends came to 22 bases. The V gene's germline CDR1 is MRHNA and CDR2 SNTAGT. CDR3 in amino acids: CASSEGRGTHSLTDTQYF. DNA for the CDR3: TGTGCCAGCAGTGAAGGGAGGGGGACCCACTCATTAACAGATACGCAGTATTTT.

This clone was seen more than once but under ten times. This CDR3 is CASGLSGAQYF. The CDR3 nucleotides read TGTGCCAGTGGTCTGTCAGGGGCTCAGTACTTC. The chain is built from TRBV6-5 and TRBJ2-7; D might be TRBD1 (6 bases). The CDR3 has 11 residues. V shed 9 bases and J shed 10 bases, with 16 bases lying between them. Germline V lookup: CDR1 MNHEY, CDR2 SVGAGI.

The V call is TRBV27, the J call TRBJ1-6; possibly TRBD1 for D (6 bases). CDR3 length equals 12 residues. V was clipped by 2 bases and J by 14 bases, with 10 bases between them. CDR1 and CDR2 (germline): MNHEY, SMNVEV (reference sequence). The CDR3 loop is CASSLQGTALHF. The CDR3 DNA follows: TGTGCCAGCAGTTTACAGGGGACGGCCCTCCACTTT.